A single T cell receptor (beta chain) is shown here with its context. Its specificity is unknown. Sampled while nominally healthy, donors likely had unrecorded immune exposures. This entry is derived from a study of cytomegalovirus exposure and HLA in healthy donors. As for the study in general: Earlier, some 200 million T cells were analyzed, and some 120 million unique TCR beta sequences were found among them. An early release of data contained around 80 million unique TCRs, which came from HLA-typed donors.

Study-wide results and caveats: An analysis done earlier found most TCR beta V segments productive about 87% or about 30% of the time.

With 60 Vbeta and 13 Jbeta primers, the PCR was carried out. The data were produced by immunoSEQ multiplex PCR, yet TCRdb's version contains in-frame clones alone and is incomplete. In the table there are 150,000 to 200,000 clones, 75% to 85% of which are singletons. Germline CDR1 is LNHDA and CDR2 is SQIVND (reference sequence). V dropped 9 bases and J dropped 3; count of bases not matched to a gene: 9. CDR3 length: 15 amino acids. V gene TRBV19 combines with J gene TRBJ1-5; the match to TRBD1 covers 9 bases. The specimen sequenced was PBMCs. The clonotype was recovered from a female donor in good health and CMV-seronegative. CDR3 loop: CASADRGGNNQPQHF. DNA of the CDR3: TGTGCCAGCGCGGACAGGGGTGGGAACAATCAGCCCCAGCATTTT.